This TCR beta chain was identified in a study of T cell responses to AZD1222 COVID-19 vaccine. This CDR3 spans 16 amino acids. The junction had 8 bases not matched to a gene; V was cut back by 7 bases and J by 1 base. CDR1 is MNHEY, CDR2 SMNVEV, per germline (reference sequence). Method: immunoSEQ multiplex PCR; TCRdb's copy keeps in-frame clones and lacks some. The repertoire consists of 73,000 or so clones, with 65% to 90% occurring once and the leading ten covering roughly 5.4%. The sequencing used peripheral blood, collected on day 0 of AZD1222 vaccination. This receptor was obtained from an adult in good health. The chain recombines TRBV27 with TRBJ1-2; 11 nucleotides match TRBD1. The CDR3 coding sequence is TGTGCCAGCACCCCCGGACAGGGGGCTCTTAACTATGGCTACACCTTC. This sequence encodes CASTPGQGALNYGYTF.